This is a list of T cell receptor beta chains from one sample in a study of blood T cell repertoires in COVID-19. Assay used: immunoSEQ multiplex PCR; TCRdb lists only in-frame clones, some missing. The sample includes 150,000 or so clones, around 84% of them seen just once. Sequenced sample: peripheral blood. Source of these receptors: a woman in her forties or fifties with acute or convalescent COVID-19. Both conserved end residues are part of each CDR3. Fields, in order: clone size, D gene, V gene, J gene, CDR3 DNA, CDR3 protein. D genes are given only for firm matches. Clone sizes are given selectively: once, few, many, or a class where the clone is expanded.

size: .; D: .; V: TRBV21-1; J: TRBJ2-7; DNA: TGTGCCATACCGGGACTGAGATTTTACGAGCAGTACTTC; CDR3: CAIPGLRFYEQYF
size: .; D: TRBD1; V: TRBV29-1; J: TRBJ1-2; DNA: TGCAGCGTTGAAGATCCTAGGGACAGGAGAAAGGAGTTC; CDR3: CSVEDPRDRRKEF
size: .; D: TRBD2; V: TRBV3-1/TRBV3-2; J: TRBJ2-5; DNA: TGTGCCAGCAGCCAAGTTTTGACTAGCGGGAGCGACGGGGAGGAGACCCAGTACTTC; CDR3: CASSQVLTSGSDGEETQYF
size: .; D: TRBD1; V: TRBV6-1; J: TRBJ1-5; DNA: TGTGCCAGCAGTGAAGCCCCGACAGGGTATAATCAGCCCCAGCATTTT; CDR3: CASSEAPTGYNQPQHF
size: .; D: TRBD2; V: TRBV6-4; J: TRBJ2-5; DNA: TGTGCCAGCAGTCTACGAGGGTGGCGACTAGCGGAGACCCAGTACTTC; CDR3: CASSLRGWRLAETQYF
size: .; D: .; V: TRBV14; J: TRBJ1-6; DNA: TGTGCCAGCAGCAGCGAAGGCATCGATTATAATTCACCCCTCCACTTT; CDR3: CASSSEGIDYNSPLHF
size: .; D: TRBD2; V: TRBV6-2/TRBV6-3; J: TRBJ2-3; DNA: TGTGCCAGCAGTTCGGCGGGAGTAAGGACAGATACGCAGTATTTT; CDR3: CASSSAGVRTDTQYF
size: .; D: TRBD2; V: TRBV7-3; J: TRBJ2-7; DNA: TGTGCCAGCAGTAAAGGAGCGGGATCCGGCGAGCAGTACTTC; CDR3: CASSKGAGSGEQYF
size: .; D: TRBD2; V: TRBV24-1; J: TRBJ2-7; DNA: TGTGCCACCAGTGAAATTGGGACTAGCGGGAGGTACGAGCAGTACTTC; CDR3: CATSEIGTSGRYEQYF
size: .; D: .; V: TRBV7-2; J: TRBJ2-7; DNA: TGTGCCAGCAGCTCTCGAGAAACTACGAGGCAGTACTTC; CDR3: CASSSRETTRQYF
size: few; D: .; V: TRBV6-5; J: TRBJ1-2; DNA: TGTGCCAGCAGTTACTGGGGGGGCTATGGCTACACCTTC; CDR3: CASSYWGGYGYTF
size: .; D: .; V: TRBV4-1; J: TRBJ2-7; DNA: TGCGCCAGCAGCCAACAACAGGTTGCCTACGAGCAGTACTTC; CDR3: CASSQQQVAYEQYF
size: .; D: .; V: TRBV6-2/TRBV6-3; J: TRBJ2-2; DNA: TGTGCCAGCAGTTACTCGATTCAAGGTCAGGCCAACACCGGGGAGCTGTTTTTT; CDR3: CASSYSIQGQANTGELFF
size: .; D: .; V: TRBV5-1; J: TRBJ2-7; DNA: TGCGCCAGCAGCCCCCCGGACAGCATCTCCTACGAGCAGTACTTC; CDR3: CASSPPDSISYEQYF
size: once; D: .; V: TRBV7-3; J: TRBJ2-3; DNA: TGTGCCAGCAGCCGGGGGTCCGGGGGAACCACAGATACGCAGTATTTT; CDR3: CASSRGSGGTTDTQYF
size: .; D: .; V: TRBV6-1; J: TRBJ1-2; DNA: TGTGCCAGCAGTGAGTCAGCCAGGGATGGCTACACCTTC; CDR3: CASSESARDGYTF
size: .; D: .; V: TRBV12-3/TRBV12-4; J: TRBJ1-2; DNA: TGTGCCAGCAGCCCGGAGGGGAACTATGGCTACACCTTC; CDR3: CASSPEGNYGYTF
size: few; D: .; V: TRBV10-2; J: TRBJ1-1; DNA: TGCGCCAGCAGTGAGTCGAGGAGGAACACTGAAGCTTTCTTT; CDR3: CASSESRRNTEAFF
size: .; D: TRBD1; V: TRBV5-5; J: TRBJ1-2; DNA: TGTGCCAGCAGCAGGGACAGGGGAGTGGATGGCTACACCTTC; CDR3: CASSRDRGVDGYTF
size: .; D: .; V: TRBV28; J: TRBJ2-5; DNA: TGTGCCAGCAGTTTCCCCCCGGGGGAGGAGACCCAGTACTTC; CDR3: CASSFPPGEETQYF
size: .; D: TRBD2; V: TRBV6-5; J: TRBJ2-7; DNA: TGTGCCACCACCCCGGGAGGGGTACTCTACGAGCAGTACTTC; CDR3: CATTPGGVLYEQYF
size: once; D: TRBD1; V: TRBV18; J: TRBJ1-2; DNA: TGTGCCAGCTCAATCGGGACAGCTAACTATGGCTACACCTTC; CDR3: CASSIGTANYGYTF
size: few; D: .; V: TRBV5-1; J: TRBJ2-3; DNA: TGCGCCAGCAGCTTGGAGTCCGGGGCAGATACGCAGTATTTT; CDR3: CASSLESGADTQYF
size: once; D: .; V: TRBV7-2; J: TRBJ2-7; DNA: TGTGCCAGCAGCTTACAGGGGACCCCCCCGGACTTC; CDR3: CASSLQGTPPDF
size: .; D: .; V: TRBV11-3; J: TRBJ1-3; DNA: TGTGCCAGCAGCAACACAGGAAACACCATATATTTT; CDR3: CASSNTGNTIYF
size: once; D: .; V: TRBV27; J: TRBJ1-2; DNA: TGTGCCAGCAGTTCGCACGACAGTCGAGGCTACACCTTC; CDR3: CASSSHDSRGYTF
size: .; D: .; V: TRBV12-1; J: TRBJ1-2; DNA: TGTGCCAGCAGCTCGAATCGAGGTTGTTCGGGGGGACTCTATGGCTACACCTTC; CDR3: CASSSNRGCSGGLYGYTF
size: .; D: .; V: TRBV24-1; J: TRBJ1-1; DNA: TGTGCCACCAGTGCCGGGGGGGGAAACACTGAAGCTTTCTTT; CDR3: CATSAGGGNTEAFF
size: .; D: TRBD2; V: TRBV19; J: TRBJ2-1; DNA: TGTGCCAGTAGTAAGTCGAGCGGGGGATACAATGAGCAGTTCTTC; CDR3: CASSKSSGGYNEQFF
size: once; D: TRBD1; V: TRBV28; J: TRBJ1-4; DNA: TGTGCCAGCAGGGCGGGGACAGGGGGAAGAAAACTGTTTTTT; CDR3: CASRAGTGGRKLFF
size: .; D: .; V: TRBV11-2; J: TRBJ1-1; DNA: TGTGCCAGCAGCTTAGGGGCAGGCACTGAAGCTTTCTTT; CDR3: CASSLGAGTEAFF
size: .; D: .; V: TRBV18; J: TRBJ2-3; DNA: TGTGCCAGCTCACCTTCGACAGATCGGGTGGATACGCAGTATTTT; CDR3: CASSPSTDRVDTQYF
size: .; D: .; V: TRBV19; J: TRBJ1-6; DNA: TGTGCCAGTAGTATGTCAGGGCAAAATTCACCCCTCCACTTT; CDR3: CASSMSGQNSPLHF
size: .; D: .; V: TRBV5-1; J: TRBJ2-5; DNA: TGCGCCAGCAGCTTGTGGGGTAGCTTTGATAGCGCGGAGACCCAGTACTTC; CDR3: CASSLWGSFDSAETQYF
size: .; D: TRBD1; V: TRBV27; J: TRBJ1-2; DNA: TGTGCCAGCAGTCACGACAGGGTCTATGGCTACACCTTC; CDR3: CASSHDRVYGYTF
size: .; D: TRBD1; V: TRBV28; J: TRBJ1-6; DNA: TGTGCCAGCAGTAGGGGGCAGGATAATTCACCCCTCCACTTT; CDR3: CASSRGQDNSPLHF
size: .; D: .; V: TRBV12-5; J: TRBJ1-2; DNA: TGTGCTAGTGGTTTGGTCGGCGGGCGCGGCTACACCTTC; CDR3: CASGLVGGRGYTF
size: .; D: TRBD2; V: TRBV10-3; J: TRBJ2-1; DNA: TGTGCCATCGGAGAGACTAGCGGGGCATACAATGAGCAGTTCTTC; CDR3: CAIGETSGAYNEQFF
size: .; D: .; V: TRBV10-3; J: TRBJ1-1; DNA: TGTGCCATCAGTGAGTCTGGGGGGGAGAACACTGAAGCTTTCTTT; CDR3: CAISESGGENTEAFF
size: .; D: .; V: TRBV12-2; J: TRBJ2-1; DNA: TGTGCAAGTCGACCACCCGCTAGCGGGAGGGCTCTGTTGGGCTCCTACAATGAGCAGTTCTTC; CDR3: CASRPPASGRALLGSYNEQFF
size: few; D: TRBD2; V: TRBV20-1; J: TRBJ2-1; DNA: TGCAGTGCTAGTCGTAGCGGGGGGGCCGGTGAGCAGTTCTTC; CDR3: CSASRSGGAGEQFF
size: .; D: TRBD2; V: TRBV5-1; J: TRBJ2-5; DNA: TGCGCCAGCAGCTGGGGGACTAGCGGGGCACAAGAGACCCAGTACTTC; CDR3: CASSWGTSGAQETQYF
size: .; D: .; V: TRBV28; J: TRBJ1-4; DNA: TGTGCCAGCAGAACAGGGAGGGCAACTAATGAAAAACTGTTTTTT; CDR3: CASRTGRATNEKLFF
size: .; D: .; V: TRBV5-1; J: TRBJ1-6; DNA: TGCGCCAGCAAAGGTGAGGATAATTCACCCCTCCACTTT; CDR3: CASKGEDNSPLHF
size: .; D: .; V: TRBV2; J: TRBJ1-6; DNA: TGTGCCAGCACGGGCGGCAGGGCCTATAATTCACCCCTCCACTTT; CDR3: CASTGGRAYNSPLHF
size: .; D: .; V: TRBV10-3; J: TRBJ2-3; DNA: TGTGCCATCAGCCTAAGGACAACAGATACGCAGTATTTT; CDR3: CAISLRTTDTQYF
size: .; D: .; V: TRBV28; J: TRBJ1-5; DNA: TGTGCCAGCAGTGGCCGGGACACCCTTTGGATATCCCAGCATTTT; CDR3: CASSGRDTLWISQHF
size: few; D: .; V: TRBV5-1; J: TRBJ2-7; DNA: TGCGCCAGCAGTCTGCGGGGTAGCTACGAGCAGTACTTC; CDR3: CASSLRGSYEQYF
size: .; D: TRBD1; V: TRBV5-1; J: TRBJ2-1; DNA: TGCGCCAGCAGCGTACAACCGGGACAGCTTGAGCAGTTCTTC; CDR3: CASSVQPGQLEQFF
size: .; D: .; V: TRBV7-7; J: TRBJ2-1; DNA: TGTGCCAGCAGCTTGGGTAGCCCCACCTACAATGAGCAGTTCTTC; CDR3: CASSLGSPTYNEQFF
size: .; D: TRBD1; V: TRBV3-1/TRBV3-2; J: TRBJ1-3; DNA: TGTGCCAGCAGCCAAGAAGGAAGACAGGGGAAGGGAAACACCATATATTTT; CDR3: CASSQEGRQGKGNTIYF
size: .; D: TRBD1; V: TRBV7-9; J: TRBJ2-7; DNA: TGTGCCAGCAGCCTACAGGGGGCGAAATCCTACGAGCAGTACTTC; CDR3: CASSLQGAKSYEQYF
size: .; D: .; V: TRBV6-2/TRBV6-3; J: TRBJ2-1; DNA: TGTGCCAGCAGTAATAGGGGCGCCGACAATGAGCAGTTCTTC; CDR3: CASSNRGADNEQFF
size: .; D: TRBD1; V: TRBV4-3; J: TRBJ1-2; DNA: TGCGCCAGCAGCCAAACGGGACAGATTAACTATGGCTACACCTTC; CDR3: CASSQTGQINYGYTF
size: .; D: .; V: TRBV7-9; J: TRBJ1-1; DNA: TGTGCCAGCAGCTTGCCCGGGGGGACTGAAGCTTTCTTT; CDR3: CASSLPGGTEAFF
size: .; D: TRBD2; V: TRBV14; J: TRBJ2-7; DNA: TGTGCCAGCAGCCAAGGCGCCGGGACTAGCGGGCTAGGCGAGCAGTACTTC; CDR3: CASSQGAGTSGLGEQYF
size: many; D: TRBD1; V: TRBV6-2/TRBV6-3; J: TRBJ1-1; DNA: TGTGCCAGCAGTTATACTCGGTATCGGGACAGGGCTGTGAACACTGAAGCTTTCTTT; CDR3: CASSYTRYRDRAVNTEAFF
size: few; D: .; V: TRBV2; J: TRBJ1-4; DNA: TGTGCCAGCAACCCAACGGGTGAGGCTAATGAAAAACTGTTTTTT; CDR3: CASNPTGEANEKLFF
size: once; D: TRBD1; V: TRBV6-2/TRBV6-3; J: TRBJ1-2; DNA: TGTGCCAGCAGTTTTACAAGTGGCAGGGGGGATGGCTACACCTTC; CDR3: CASSFTSGRGDGYTF
size: .; D: .; V: TRBV6-2/TRBV6-3; J: TRBJ2-2; DNA: TGTGCCAGCAGTAACCCGGGGTACGCCGGGGAGCTGTTTTTT; CDR3: CASSNPGYAGELFF